This T cell receptor (beta chain) comes out of a study of T cells in Graves' hyperthyroidism and ophthalmopathy. Study-wide points: Stable hyperthyroidism and ophthalmopathy were separated using 13 V-J signatures. Ophthalmopathy onset followed model prediction by a median approximately 5.9 months. Among clonotypes expanded in thyroid above 0.001, most were also found in blood.

Amplification targeted TCR beta CDR3 regions from RNA transcripts. The study used the HTBI primer set for a first-round RT-PCR of the TCR CDR3. A single record per CDR3 protein comes from TCRdb applying MiXCR to the multiplex PCR reads. The table lists more than 550,000 distinct CDR3 sequences, less than 45% of them singletons. The germline V gene has CDR1 SGHTA and CDR2 FQGNSA. The CDR3 extends over 17 amino acids. Used for diagnoses were clinical symptoms, serum thyroxine and TRAb, thyroid ultrasound and orbital computed tomography. In regard to this clonotype: As yet, its antigen is unknown. Sequence at one end of the junction differs from germline and may be a read error.

The sequencing input was peripheral blood or thyroid tissue (not recorded which). V and J are TRBV7-2 and TRBJ2-2, with D possibly matching TRBD2 (6 bases). The origin of this receptor is an adult man with Graves' disease, either hyperthyroidism or ophthalmopathy (not recorded which). Written as DNA, the CDR3 is TGCGCCAGCAGCCAAGATCCTGGCGGGGCGAACACCGGGGAGCTGTTTTTT. Its protein is CASSQDPGGANTGELFF.